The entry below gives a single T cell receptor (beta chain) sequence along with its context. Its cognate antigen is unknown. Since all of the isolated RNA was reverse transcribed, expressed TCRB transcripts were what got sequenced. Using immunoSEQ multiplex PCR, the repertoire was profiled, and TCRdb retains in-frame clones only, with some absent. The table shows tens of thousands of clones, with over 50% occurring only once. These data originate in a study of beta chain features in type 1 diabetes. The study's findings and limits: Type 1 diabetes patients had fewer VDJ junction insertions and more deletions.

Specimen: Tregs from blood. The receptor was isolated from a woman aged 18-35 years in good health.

DNA for the CDR3: TGTGCCATCAGTGGGGGACTAGCGGGAGAGACCCAGTACTTC. Its translation is CAISGGLAGETQYF. V usage is TRBV10-3 and J usage is TRBJ2-5, with 12 positions matching TRBD2. Germline assignment: CDR1 ENHRY and CDR2 SYGVKD. The J segment lost 4 bases and the V segment lost 4 bases, leaving 1 base of the junction unmatched. The CDR3 totals 14 residues.